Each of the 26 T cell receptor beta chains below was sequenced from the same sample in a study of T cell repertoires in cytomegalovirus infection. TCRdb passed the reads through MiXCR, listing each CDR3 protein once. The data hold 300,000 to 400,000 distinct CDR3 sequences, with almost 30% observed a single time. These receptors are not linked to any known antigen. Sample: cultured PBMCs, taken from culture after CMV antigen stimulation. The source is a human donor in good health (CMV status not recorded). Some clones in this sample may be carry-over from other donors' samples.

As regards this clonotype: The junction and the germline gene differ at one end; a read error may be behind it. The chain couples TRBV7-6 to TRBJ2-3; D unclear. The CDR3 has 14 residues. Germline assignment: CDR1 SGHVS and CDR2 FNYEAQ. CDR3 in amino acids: CVSSPRTPPDTQYF. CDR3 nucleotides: TGTGTCAGCAGCCCTCGGACGCCGCCAGATACGCAGTATTTT.

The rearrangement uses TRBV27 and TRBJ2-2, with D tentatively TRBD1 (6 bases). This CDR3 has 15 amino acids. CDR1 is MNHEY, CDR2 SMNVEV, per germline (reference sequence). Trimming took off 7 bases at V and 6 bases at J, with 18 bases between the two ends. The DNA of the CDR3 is TGTGCCAGCAAAGAACTCAGGGGAGTGCCCGGGGAGCTGTTTTTT. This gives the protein CASKELRGVPGELFF.

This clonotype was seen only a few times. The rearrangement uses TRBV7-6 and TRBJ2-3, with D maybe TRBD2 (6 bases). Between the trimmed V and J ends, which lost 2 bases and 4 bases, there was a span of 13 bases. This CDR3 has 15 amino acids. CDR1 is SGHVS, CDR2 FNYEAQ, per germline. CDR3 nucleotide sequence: TGTGCCAGCAGCTTATGGTGGGAGCGGGCAGATACGCAGTATTTT. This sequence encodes CASSLWWERADTQYF.

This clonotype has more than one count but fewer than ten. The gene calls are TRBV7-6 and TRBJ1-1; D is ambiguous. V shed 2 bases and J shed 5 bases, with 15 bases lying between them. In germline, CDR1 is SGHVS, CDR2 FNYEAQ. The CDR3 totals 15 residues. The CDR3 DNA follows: TGTGCCAGCAGCTTACGAATGGGATTCGGAACTGAAGCTTTCTTT. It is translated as CASSLRMGFGTEAFF.

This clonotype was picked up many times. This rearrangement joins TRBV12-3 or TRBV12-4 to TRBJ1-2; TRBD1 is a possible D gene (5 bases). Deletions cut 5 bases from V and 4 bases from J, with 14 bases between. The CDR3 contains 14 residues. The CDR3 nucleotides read TGTGCCAGCAGTCCAGGCGGGGCCTCCTATGGCTACACCTTC. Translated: CASSPGGASYGYTF.

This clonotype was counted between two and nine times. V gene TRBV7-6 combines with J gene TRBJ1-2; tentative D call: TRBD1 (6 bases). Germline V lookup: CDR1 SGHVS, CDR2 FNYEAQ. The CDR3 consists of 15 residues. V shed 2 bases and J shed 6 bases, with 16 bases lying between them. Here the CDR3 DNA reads TGTGCCAGCAGCTTATTACAGGGACCTATTGATGGCTACACCTTC. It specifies CASSLLQGPIDGYTF.

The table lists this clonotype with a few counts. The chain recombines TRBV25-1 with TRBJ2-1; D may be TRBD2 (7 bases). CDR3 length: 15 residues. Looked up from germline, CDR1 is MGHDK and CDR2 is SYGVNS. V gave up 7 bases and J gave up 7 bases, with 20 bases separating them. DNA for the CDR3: TGTGCCAGCACCTCTGGGGGGGCTCCTTCAAATGAGCAGTTCTTC. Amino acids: CASTSGGAPSNEQFF.

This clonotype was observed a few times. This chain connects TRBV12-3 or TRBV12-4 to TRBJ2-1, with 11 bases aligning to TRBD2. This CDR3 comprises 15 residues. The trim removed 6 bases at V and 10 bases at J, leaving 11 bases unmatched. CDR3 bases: TGTGCCAGCAGCCCTCTGACTAGCGGGGTCCTGGAGCAGTTCTTC. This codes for CASSPLTSGVLEQFF.

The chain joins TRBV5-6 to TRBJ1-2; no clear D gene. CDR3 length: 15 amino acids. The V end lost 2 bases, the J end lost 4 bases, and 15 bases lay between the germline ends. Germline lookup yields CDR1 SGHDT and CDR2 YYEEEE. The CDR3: CASSFRAGRSYGYTF. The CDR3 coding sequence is TGTGCCAGCAGCTTTCGGGCGGGCCGAAGCTATGGCTACACCTTC.

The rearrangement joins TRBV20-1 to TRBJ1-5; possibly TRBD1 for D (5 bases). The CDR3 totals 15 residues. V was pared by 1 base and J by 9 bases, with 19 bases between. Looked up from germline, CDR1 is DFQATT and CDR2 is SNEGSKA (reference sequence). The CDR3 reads CSARARGTVSRPQHF. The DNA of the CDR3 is TGCAGTGCTAGAGCTCGCGGGACTGTTTCCAGGCCCCAGCATTTT.

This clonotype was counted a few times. Written as DNA, the CDR3 is TGTGCCAGCAGCACCGAAAGAGGCAATCAGCCCCAGCATTTT. Residues: CASSTERGNQPQHF. V usage is TRBV6-5 and J usage is TRBJ1-5; D is ambiguous. This CDR3 contains 14 residues. The V gene lost 6 bases and the J gene lost 2 bases, with 11 bases spanning the gap. CDR1 and CDR2 from the germline V gene are MNHEY and SVGAGI.

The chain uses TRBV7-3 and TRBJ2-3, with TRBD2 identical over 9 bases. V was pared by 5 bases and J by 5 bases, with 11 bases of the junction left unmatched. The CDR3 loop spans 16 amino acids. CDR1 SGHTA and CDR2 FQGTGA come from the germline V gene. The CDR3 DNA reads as TGTGCCAGCAGCCCTATAGCGGGAGCGCGTAGAGATACGCAGTATTTT. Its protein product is CASSPIAGARRDTQYF.

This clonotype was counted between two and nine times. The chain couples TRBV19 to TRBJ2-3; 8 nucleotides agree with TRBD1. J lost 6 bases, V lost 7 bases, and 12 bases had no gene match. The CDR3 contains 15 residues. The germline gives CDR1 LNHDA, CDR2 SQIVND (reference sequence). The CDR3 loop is CASKSPGGASDTQYF. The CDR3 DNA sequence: TGTGCCAGTAAAAGTCCAGGGGGCGCATCCGATACGCAGTATTTT.

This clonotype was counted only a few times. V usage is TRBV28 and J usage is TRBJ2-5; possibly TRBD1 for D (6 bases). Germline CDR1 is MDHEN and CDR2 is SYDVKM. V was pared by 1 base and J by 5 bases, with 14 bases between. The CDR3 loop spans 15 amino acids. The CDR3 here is CASSLYRGRLETQYF. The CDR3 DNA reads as TGTGCCAGCAGTTTATATAGGGGGAGATTGGAGACCCAGTACTTC. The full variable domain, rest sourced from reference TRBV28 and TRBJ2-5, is DVKVTQSSRYLVKRTGEKVFLECVQDMDHENMFWYRQDPGLGLRLIYFSYDVKMKEKGDIPEGYSVSREKKERFSLILESASTNQTSMYLCASSLYRGRLETQYFGPGTRLLVL.

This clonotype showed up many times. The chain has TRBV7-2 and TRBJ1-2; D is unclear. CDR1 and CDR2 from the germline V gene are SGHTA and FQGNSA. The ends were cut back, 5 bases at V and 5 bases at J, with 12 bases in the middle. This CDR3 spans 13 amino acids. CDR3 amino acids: CASSPVGGYGYTF. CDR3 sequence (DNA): TGTGCCAGCAGCCCCGTTGGAGGGTATGGCTACACCTTC.

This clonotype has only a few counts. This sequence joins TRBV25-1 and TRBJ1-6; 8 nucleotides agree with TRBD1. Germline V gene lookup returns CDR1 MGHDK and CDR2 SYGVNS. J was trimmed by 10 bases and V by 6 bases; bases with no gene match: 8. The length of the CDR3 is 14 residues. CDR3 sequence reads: CASRKDRAASPLHF. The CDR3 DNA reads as TGTGCCAGCAGGAAGGACAGGGCAGCCTCACCCCTCCACTTT.

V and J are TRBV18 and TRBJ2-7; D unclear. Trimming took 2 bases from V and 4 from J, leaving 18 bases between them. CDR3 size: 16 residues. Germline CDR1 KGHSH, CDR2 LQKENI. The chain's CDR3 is CASSPRTISLGYEQYF. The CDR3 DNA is TGTGCCAGCTCACCAAGAACGATATCTCTAGGGTACGAGCAGTACTTC.

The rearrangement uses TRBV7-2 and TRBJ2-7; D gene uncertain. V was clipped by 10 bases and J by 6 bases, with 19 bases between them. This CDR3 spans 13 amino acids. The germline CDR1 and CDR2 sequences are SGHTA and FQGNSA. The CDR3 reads CATRLGITPEQYF. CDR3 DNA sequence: TGTGCCACACGACTCGGCATAACGCCCGAGCAGTACTTC.

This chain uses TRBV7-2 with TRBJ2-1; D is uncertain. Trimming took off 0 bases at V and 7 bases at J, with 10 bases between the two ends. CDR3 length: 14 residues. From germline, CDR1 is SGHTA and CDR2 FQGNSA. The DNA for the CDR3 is TGTGCCAGCAGCTTAGCGCCCCACGCTAATGAGCAGTTCTTC. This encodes CASSLAPHANEQFF.

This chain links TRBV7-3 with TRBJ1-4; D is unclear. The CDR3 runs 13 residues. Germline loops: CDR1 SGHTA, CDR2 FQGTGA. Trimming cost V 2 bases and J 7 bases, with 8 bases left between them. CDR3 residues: CASSLRTGEKLFF. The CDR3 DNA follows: TGTGCCAGCAGCTTACGAACGGGTGAAAAACTGTTTTTT.

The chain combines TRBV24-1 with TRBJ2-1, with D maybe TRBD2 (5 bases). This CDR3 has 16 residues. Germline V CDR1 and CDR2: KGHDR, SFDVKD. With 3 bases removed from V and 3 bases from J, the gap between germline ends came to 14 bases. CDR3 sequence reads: CATSDPSTTFYNEQFF. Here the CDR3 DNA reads TGTGCCACCAGTGATCCTTCGACTACATTCTACAATGAGCAGTTCTTC.

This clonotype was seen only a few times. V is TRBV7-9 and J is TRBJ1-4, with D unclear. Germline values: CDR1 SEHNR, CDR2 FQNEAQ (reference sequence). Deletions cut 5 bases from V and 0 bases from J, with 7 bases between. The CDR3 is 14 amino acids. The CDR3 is CASSPISTNEKLFF. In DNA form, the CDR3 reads TGTGCCAGCAGCCCGATCTCAACTAATGAAAAACTGTTTTTT.

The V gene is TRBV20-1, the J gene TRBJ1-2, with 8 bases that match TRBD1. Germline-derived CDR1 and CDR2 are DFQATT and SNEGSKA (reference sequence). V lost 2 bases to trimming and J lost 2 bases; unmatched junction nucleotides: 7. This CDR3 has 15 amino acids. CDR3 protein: CSARTGTGVNYGYTF. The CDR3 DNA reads TGCAGTGCTAGAACCGGGACAGGAGTAAACTATGGCTACACCTTC.

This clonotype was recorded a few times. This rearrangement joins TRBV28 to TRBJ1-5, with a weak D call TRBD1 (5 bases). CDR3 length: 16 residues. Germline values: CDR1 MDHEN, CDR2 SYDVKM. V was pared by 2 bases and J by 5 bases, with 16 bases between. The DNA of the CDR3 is TGTGCCAGCAGTTTAAGAGCCTTCCGAGGGGATCAGCCCCAGCATTTT. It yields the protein CASSLRAFRGDQPQHF.

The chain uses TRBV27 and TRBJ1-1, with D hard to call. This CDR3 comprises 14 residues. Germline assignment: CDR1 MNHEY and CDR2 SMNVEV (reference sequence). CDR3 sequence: CPARERRVNTEAFF. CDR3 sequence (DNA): TGTCCCGCAAGGGAAAGAAGGGTGAACACTGAAGCTTTCTTT.

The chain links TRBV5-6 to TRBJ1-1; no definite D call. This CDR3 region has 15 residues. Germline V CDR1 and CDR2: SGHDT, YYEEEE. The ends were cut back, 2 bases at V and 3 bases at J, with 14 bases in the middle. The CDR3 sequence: CASSFLSGPYTEAFF. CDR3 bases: TGTGCCAGCAGCTTCCTGTCCGGACCCTACACTGAAGCTTTCTTT.